This is a list of T cell receptor beta chains from one sample in a study of blood T cells in healthy people across ages. TCRdb reprocessed the 5' RACE reads via MiXCR and lists one record per CDR3 protein. The sample yields some 1 million distinct CDR3 sequences, around 43% seen once. The specimen was blood. Receptors originate from an older woman in good health. Both conserved end residues are part of each CDR3. A D gene is named only where the DNA matches it firmly. Clone size is given for some rows only: seen once, a few or many times, or a class if the clone is expanded.

>TRBJ2-1|TRBV12-3/TRBV12-4|few|.
CASSLGLFSEQFF
TGTGCCAGCAGCCTGGGACTCTTCAGTGAGCAGTTCTTC
>TRBJ1-1|TRBV12-3/TRBV12-4|once|.
CASSLDRRSMNTEAFF
TGTGCCAGCAGTTTGGACCGACGGAGTATGAACACTGAAGCTTTCTTT
>TRBJ1-2|TRBV6-1|.|.
CASSAPGAQGYTF
TGTGCCAGCAGTGCCCCGGGGGCGCAAGGCTACACCTTC
>TRBJ1-1|TRBV9|.|.
CASSVGGSRNTEAFF
TGTGCCAGCAGCGTAGGGGGATCTCGGAACACTGAAGCTTTCTTT
>TRBJ2-5|TRBV4-2|few|.
CASSLKTSGGRTETQYF
TGTGCCAGCAGCCTCAAGACTTCGGGTGGGCGGACGGAGACCCAGTACTTC
>TRBJ2-7|TRBV9|.|.
CASSVGGDWYYEQYF
TGTGCCAGCAGCGTAGGCGGGGACTGGTACTACGAGCAGTACTTC
>TRBJ1-2|TRBV6-5|.|.
CASRNTGGYTF
TGTGCCAGCAGAAATACGGGTGGCTACACCTTC
>TRBJ2-3|TRBV3-1|few|.
CASSQDSSVLASTQYF
TGTGCCAGCAGCCAAGATTCATCAGTACTCGCGAGTACGCAGTATTTT
>TRBJ2-3|TRBV6-6|.|TRBD2
CASSYLGGSQVSDTQYF
TGTGCCAGCAGTTACCTAGGCGGGAGTCAAGTATCAGATACGCAGTATTTT
>TRBJ2-1|TRBV20-1|.|.
CSAARDATYNEQFF
TGCAGTGCTGCCCGGGACGCTACCTACAATGAGCAGTTCTTC
>TRBJ2-5|TRBV20-1|.|.
CSARRGYQETQYF
TGCAGTGCTAGGAGGGGGTACCAAGAGACCCAGTACTTC
>TRBJ2-7|TRBV7-3|few|TRBD2
CASSLTPTSGRRGEQYF
TGTGCCAGCAGCTTAACCCCCACTAGCGGGAGGCGAGGCGAGCAGTACTTC
>TRBJ2-1|TRBV7-2|many|.
CASSPTINVGEQFF
TGTGCCAGCAGCCCGACCATAAATGTCGGTGAGCAGTTCTTC
>TRBJ1-1|TRBV11-2|.|.
CASSLDGRPSTEAFF
TGTGCCAGCAGCTTAGATGGCAGGCCGAGCACTGAAGCTTTCTTT
>TRBJ2-1|TRBV6-5|.|.
CASSYSFSANEQFF
TGTGCCAGCAGTTACTCGTTTTCCGCTAATGAGCAGTTCTTC
>TRBJ2-4|TRBV5-1|.|.
CASSWGGGIAKNIQYF
TGCGCCAGCAGCTGGGGAGGAGGGATAGCCAAAAACATTCAGTACTTC
>TRBJ1-5|TRBV28|.|.
CASRGGARGNQPQHF
TGCGCCAGCAGGGGTGGGGCGAGGGGCAATCAGCCCCAGCATTTT
>TRBJ1-5|TRBV20-1|.|TRBD1
CSAGTGSDQPQHF
TGCAGTGCAGGGACAGGGTCCGATCAGCCCCAGCATTTT
>TRBJ2-7|TRBV5-1|many|TRBD1
CASSLEGQGYEQYF
TGTGCCAGCAGTTTAGAGGGACAGGGCTACGAGCAGTACTTC
>TRBJ2-7|TRBV20-1|.|.
CSARNSGPASEQYF
TGCAGTGCTAGGAACTCGGGGCCCGCCTCCGAGCAGTACTTC
>TRBJ2-7|TRBV7-9|once|.
CASSFYKSYEQYF
TGTGCCAGCAGTTTCTACAAATCCTACGAGCAGTACTTC
>TRBJ2-3|TRBV12-3/TRBV12-4|.|TRBD2
CASSVGLEADTQYF
TGTGCCAGCAGCGTGGGACTAGAAGCAGATACGCAGTATTTT
>TRBJ2-3|TRBV10-3|.|.
CAISGAGQGGTDTQYF
TGTGCCATCAGCGGAGCAGGACAGGGAGGGACAGATACGCAGTATTTT
>TRBJ2-1|TRBV9|.|TRBD2
CASSAAGSGAAVSYNEQFF
TGTGCCAGCAGCGCTGCCGGTAGCGGGGCGGCCGTCTCCTACAATGAGCAGTTCTTC
>TRBJ2-1|TRBV11-3|.|TRBD2
CASSPGRGNSYNEQFF
TGTGCCAGCAGCCCAGGGCGGGGGAACTCCTACAATGAGCAGTTCTTC
>TRBJ2-7|TRBV29-1|few|.
CSVEDREVSYEQYF
TGCAGCGTTGAAGATCGGGAAGTCTCCTACGAGCAGTACTTC
>TRBJ2-5|TRBV2|.|TRBD2
CASSVKTLAGEQYF
TGTGCCAGCAGTGTAAAAACTCTAGCGGGGGAGCAGTACTTC
>TRBJ2-5|TRBV15|.|.
CATSRGEGGQETQYF
TGTGCCACCAGCAGGGGCGAGGGGGGTCAAGAGACCCAGTACTTC
>TRBJ2-5|TRBV18|.|.
CASSPRDRGSMEETQYF
TGTGCCAGCTCACCGAGAGACCGGGGCTCAATGGAGGAGACCCAGTACTTC
>TRBJ2-7|TRBV9|few|.
CASSVGATYEQYF
TGTGCCAGCAGCGTAGGGGCAACCTACGAGCAGTACTTC
>TRBJ2-7|TRBV20-1|once|TRBD2
CSASEASGSGEQYF
TGCAGTGCTAGCGAGGCTAGCGGGAGCGGCGAGCAGTACTTC
>TRBJ2-7|TRBV5-1|.|.
CASRSRAYEQYF
TGCGCCAGCAGGTCTCGGGCCTACGAGCAGTACTTC
>TRBJ2-1|TRBV7-2|many|TRBD2
CASSLIASGSSEQFF
TGTGCCAGCAGCTTAATTGCTAGCGGGAGTAGTGAGCAGTTCTTC
>TRBJ2-3|TRBV12-3/TRBV12-4|.|.
CASAQLDTQYF
TGTGCCAGCGCCCAACTAGATACGCAGTATTTT
>TRBJ2-7|TRBV20-1|.|TRBD1
CSASPPGGGYEQYF
TGCAGTGCTAGCCCCCCAGGGGGCGGGTACGAGCAGTACTTC
>TRBJ2-7|TRBV15|few|.
CATSRDSPYEQYF
TGTGCCACCAGCAGGGACAGCCCCTACGAGCAGTACTTC
>TRBJ2-6|TRBV12-3/TRBV12-4|.|.
CASSPLGGVTSGANVLTF
TGTGCCAGCAGCCCCTTGGGGGGAGTTACCTCTGGGGCCAACGTCCTGACTTTC
>TRBJ2-7|TRBV27|many|TRBD2
CASTQGTSGSYEQYF
TGTGCCAGCACCCAGGGCACTAGCGGGAGTTACGAGCAGTACTTC
>TRBJ1-2|TRBV5-1|.|.
CASSPGGPSQTYGYTF
TGCGCCAGCAGCCCCGGGGGGCCTTCTCAAACATATGGCTACACCTTC
>TRBJ2-3|TRBV20-1|.|.
CSAPFGSTDTQYF
TGCAGTGCCCCCTTCGGGAGCACAGATACGCAGTATTTT
>TRBJ1-1|TRBV4-1|.|.
CASSQGETVNTEAFF
TGCGCCAGCAGCCAAGGGGAGACAGTAAACACTGAAGCTTTCTTT
>TRBJ2-1|TRBV6-1|.|.
CASSPLEGALPTYNEQFF
TGTGCCAGCAGCCCCCTGGAGGGAGCCCTTCCAACCTACAATGAGCAGTTCTTC
>TRBJ2-1|TRBV16|few|.
CASSAETKQFF
TGTGCCAGCAGCGCTGAGACTAAGCAGTTCTTC